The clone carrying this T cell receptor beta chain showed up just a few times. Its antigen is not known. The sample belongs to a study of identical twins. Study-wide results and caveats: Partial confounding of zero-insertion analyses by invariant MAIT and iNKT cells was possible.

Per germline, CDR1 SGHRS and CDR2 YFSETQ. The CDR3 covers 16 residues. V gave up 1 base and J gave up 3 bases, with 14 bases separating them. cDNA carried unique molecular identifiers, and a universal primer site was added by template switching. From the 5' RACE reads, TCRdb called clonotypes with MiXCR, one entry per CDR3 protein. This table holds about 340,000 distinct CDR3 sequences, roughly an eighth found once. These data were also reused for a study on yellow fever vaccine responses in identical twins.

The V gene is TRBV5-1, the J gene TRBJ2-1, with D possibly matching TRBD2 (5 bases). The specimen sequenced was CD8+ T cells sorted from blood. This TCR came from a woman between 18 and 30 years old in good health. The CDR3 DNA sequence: TGCGCCAGCAGCTTGTGGTCCGGGGAGAACTACAATGAGCAGTTCTTC. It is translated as CASSLWSGENYNEQFF.